This TCR beta chain was identified during a study of shared clonotypes between healthy human individuals. Overall study results and limits: Memory subsets had estimated richness that was generally smaller than that of naive subsets. Incomplete sequencing of sorted subsets was indicated by rarefaction despite large depth.

About this clone itself: Its antigen is unidentified.

The CDR3 totals 15 residues. CDR1 is SGHRS and CDR2 is YFSETQ in the germline V gene. The germline V and J ends were trimmed by 3 bases and 8 bases, with 17 bases remaining between them. Generated by immunoSEQ multiplex PCR, the TCRdb table keeps only in-frame clones and is missing some. The sample has under 1,100,000 clones, around 76% seen once; the top ten hold 1.4%. The sample was memory CD4+ T cells sorted from blood. The subset was: CD45RA-negative fraction. This clonotype was sampled from a man in his late teens or twenties in good health. The chain couples TRBV5-1 to TRBJ1-4; no reliable D call. The CDR3 region is CASSSIDEGGEKLFF. In nucleotides, the CDR3 is TGCGCCAGCAGCTCTATAGACGAGGGAGGGGAAAAACTGTTTTTT.